The next 11 T cell receptor beta chains were all read from a single sample in a study of cytomegalovirus exposure and HLA in healthy donors. With 60 Vbeta and 13 Jbeta primers, the PCR was carried out. Assay used: immunoSEQ multiplex PCR; TCRdb lists only in-frame clones, some missing. The table for this sample gives some 84,000 clones. Material: PBMCs. These receptor sequences come from a man in his fifties in good health and CMV-seronegative.

The V and J genes are TRBV28 and TRBJ1-5, with D unclear. The CDR3 runs to 11 residues. Germline CDR1 and CDR2: MDHEN and SYDVKM. V was pared by 4 bases and J by 7 bases, with 5 bases between. The CDR3 spells CASSSEQPQHF. The DNA for the CDR3 is TGTGCCAGCAGTTCCGAGCAGCCCCAGCATTTT.

J is TRBJ1-1 and V is TRBV9, with D perhaps matching TRBD1 (5 bases). V was pared by 3 bases and J by 7 bases, with 16 bases between. Germline CDR1 reads SGDLS; CDR2 reads YYNGEE. The CDR3 covers 14 residues. For the CDR3, the DNA is TGTGCCAGCAGCGCGTACGGGGGTGTTGGTGAAGCTTTCTTT. Residues: CASSAYGGVGEAFF.

V is TRBV2 and J is TRBJ1-2, with D uncertain. The CDR3 contains 15 residues. V was cut by 0 bases and J by 4 bases, with 12 bases left in between. Germline V lookup: CDR1 SNHLY, CDR2 FYNNEI. The CDR3 spells CASSEARTPGYGYTF. DNA of the CDR3: TGTGCCAGCAGTGAAGCGCGAACTCCTGGCTATGGCTACACCTTC.

The genes are TRBV7-8 and TRBJ1-1; no reliable D call. Trimming took off 0 bases at V and 6 bases at J, with 14 bases between the two ends. The CDR3 extends over 15 amino acids. Per germline, CDR1 SGHVS and CDR2 FQNEAQ. CDR3 sequence reads: CASSLAPGGYAEAFF. DNA for the CDR3: TGTGCCAGCAGCTTAGCCCCGGGTGGGTACGCTGAAGCTTTCTTT.

The V and J genes are TRBV19 and TRBJ1-6; D is possibly TRBD1 (5 bases). V was clipped by 4 bases and J by 10 bases, with 11 bases between them. The CDR3 is made up of 13 amino acids. Germline V gene data show CDR1 as LNHDA and CDR2 as SQIVND (reference sequence). The CDR3 spells CASSTTERSPLHF. CDR3 DNA: TGTGCCAGTAGTACGACAGAACGCTCACCCCTCCACTTT.

V gene TRBV9 combines with J gene TRBJ2-5; 7 nucleotides line up with TRBD1. Germline V gives CDR1 SGDLS, CDR2 YYNGEE. The J segment lost 2 bases and the V segment lost 0 bases, leaving 1 base of the junction unmatched. The CDR3 consists of 14 residues. CDR3: CASSVGGQQETQYF. The CDR3 DNA reads as TGTGCCAGCAGCGTAGGGGGACAGCAAGAGACCCAGTACTTC.

The rearrangement joins TRBV2 to TRBJ1-5; 7 bases line up with TRBD1. CDR3 length equals 14 residues. Germline assignment: CDR1 SNHLY and CDR2 FYNNEI. V lost 5 bases to trimming and J lost 3 bases; unmatched junction nucleotides: 4. The CDR3 reads CASSPQGDNQPQHF. In DNA, the CDR3 is TGTGCCAGCAGTCCTCAGGGGGACAATCAGCCCCAGCATTTT.

The rearrangement uses TRBV25-1 and TRBJ1-2, with 7 bases that match TRBD1. This CDR3 is built from 15 residues. V lost 6 bases and J lost 5; bases outside the gene matches: 12. CDR1 is MGHDK, CDR2 SYGVNS, per germline. The CDR3 region is CASRATTGIGYGYTF. CDR3 bases: TGTGCCAGCAGAGCCACGACAGGGATCGGGTATGGCTACACCTTC.

The chain links TRBV10-2 to TRBJ2-2; 11 nucleotides align to TRBD1. The CDR3 length is 14 residues. CDR1 is WSHSY and CDR2 is SAAADI in the germline V gene. J was trimmed by 4 bases and V by 6 bases; bases with no gene match: 1. The CDR3, as DNA: TGCGCCAGCAGCGGGACAGGGGGCACCGGGGAGCTGTTTTTT. It specifies CASSGTGGTGELFF.

J is TRBJ1-2 and V is TRBV6-5; the D gene is possibly TRBD1 (6 bases). Trimming shortened V by 6 bases and J by 3 bases, and 14 bases separated the two germline ends. The CDR3 is made up of 14 amino acids. Germline V gives CDR1 MNHEY, CDR2 SVGAGI. The CDR3 nucleotides are TGTGCCAGCAGCCCCTCGGACAGACACTATGGCTACACCTTC. Amino acids: CASSPSDRHYGYTF.

The chain uses TRBV6-6 and TRBJ1-5; 7 positions agree with TRBD1. CDR3 size: 15 residues. Per germline, CDR1 MNHNY and CDR2 SVGAGI (reference sequence). V lost 6 bases to trimming and J lost 0 bases; unmatched junction nucleotides: 5. The CDR3, as DNA: TGTGCCAGCAGAAGTGGACAGGTTAGCAATCAGCCCCAGCATTTT. Protein product: CASRSGQVSNQPQHF.